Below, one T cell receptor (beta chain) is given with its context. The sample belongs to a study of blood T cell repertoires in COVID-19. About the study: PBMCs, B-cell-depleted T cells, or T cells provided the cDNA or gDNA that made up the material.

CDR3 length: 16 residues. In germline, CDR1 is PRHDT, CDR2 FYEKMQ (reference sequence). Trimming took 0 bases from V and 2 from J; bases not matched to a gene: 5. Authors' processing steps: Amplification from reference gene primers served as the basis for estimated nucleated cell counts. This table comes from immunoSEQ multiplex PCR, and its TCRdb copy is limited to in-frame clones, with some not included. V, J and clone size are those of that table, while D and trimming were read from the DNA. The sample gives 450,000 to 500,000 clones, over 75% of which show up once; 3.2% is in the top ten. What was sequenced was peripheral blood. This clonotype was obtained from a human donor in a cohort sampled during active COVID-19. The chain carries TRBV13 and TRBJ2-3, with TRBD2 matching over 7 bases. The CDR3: CASSLGQGRDTDTQYF. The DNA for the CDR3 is TGTGCCAGCAGCTTAGGCCAAGGGAGGGACACAGATACGCAGTATTTT.